This TCR beta chain emerged from a study of T cell changes during pregnancy in multiple sclerosis. The CDR3 has 15 residues. With 0 bases removed from V and 5 bases from J, the gap between germline ends came to 12 bases. Germline V lookup: CDR1 SEHNR, CDR2 FQNEAQ (reference sequence). TCRdb keeps only in-frame clones here, not all; method: immunoSEQ multiplex PCR. The data show roughly 73,000 clones, roughly 92% seen once. The sequence was obtained from a female donor in good health, enrolled as a control in a pregnancy study. This chain connects TRBV7-9 to TRBJ2-3, with a weak D call TRBD1 (5 bases). The specimen was peripheral blood, collected in the second trimester of pregnancy. The CDR3 region is CASSLATGPGDTQYF. The CDR3 coding sequence is TGTGCCAGCAGCTTAGCAACAGGTCCCGGAGATACGCAGTATTTT.